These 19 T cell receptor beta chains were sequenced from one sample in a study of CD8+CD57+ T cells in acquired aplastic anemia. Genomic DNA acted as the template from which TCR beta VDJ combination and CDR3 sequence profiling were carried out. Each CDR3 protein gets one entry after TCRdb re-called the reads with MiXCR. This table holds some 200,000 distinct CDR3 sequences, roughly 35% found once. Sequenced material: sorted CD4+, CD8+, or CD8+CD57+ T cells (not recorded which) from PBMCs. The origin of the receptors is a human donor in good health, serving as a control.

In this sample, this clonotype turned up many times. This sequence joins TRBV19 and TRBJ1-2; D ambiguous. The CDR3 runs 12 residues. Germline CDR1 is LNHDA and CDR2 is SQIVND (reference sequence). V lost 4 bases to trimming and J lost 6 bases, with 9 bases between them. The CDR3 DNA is TGTGCCAGTAGTAAAGGGTACGATGGCTACACCTTC. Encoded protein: CASSKGYDGYTF.

The CDR3 loop is CASSEIRQVGNQPQHF. CDR3 nucleotide sequence: TGTGCCAGCAGTGAAATCAGACAGGTGGGGAATCAGCCCCAGCATTTT. The chain uses TRBV6-1 and TRBJ1-5; perhaps TRBD1 as D (6 bases). This CDR3 spans 16 amino acids. Germline CDR1 reads MNHNS; CDR2 reads SASEGT. V lost 2 bases to trimming and J lost 4 bases, with 15 bases between them.

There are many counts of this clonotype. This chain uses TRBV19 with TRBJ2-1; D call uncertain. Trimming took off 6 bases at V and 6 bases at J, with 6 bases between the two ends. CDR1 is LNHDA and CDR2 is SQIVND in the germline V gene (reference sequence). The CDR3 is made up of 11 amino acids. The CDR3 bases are TGTGCCAGTAGGACTTTCAATGAGCAGTTCTTC. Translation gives CASRTFNEQFF.

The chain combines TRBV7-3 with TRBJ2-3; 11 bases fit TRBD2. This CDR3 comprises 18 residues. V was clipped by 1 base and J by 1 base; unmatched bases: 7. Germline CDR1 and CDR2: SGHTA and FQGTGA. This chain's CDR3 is CASSLRVAGGPGTDTQYF. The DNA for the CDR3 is TGTGCCAGCAGCTTAAGGGTAGCGGGAGGGCCTGGCACAGATACGCAGTATTTT.

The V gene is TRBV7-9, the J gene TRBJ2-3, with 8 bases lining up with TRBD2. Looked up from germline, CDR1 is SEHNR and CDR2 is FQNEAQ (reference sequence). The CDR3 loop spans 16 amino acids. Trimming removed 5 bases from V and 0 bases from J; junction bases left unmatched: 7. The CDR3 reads CASSQGRGRSTDTQYF. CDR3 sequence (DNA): TGTGCCAGCAGCCAAGGTCGCGGGAGGAGCACAGATACGCAGTATTTT.

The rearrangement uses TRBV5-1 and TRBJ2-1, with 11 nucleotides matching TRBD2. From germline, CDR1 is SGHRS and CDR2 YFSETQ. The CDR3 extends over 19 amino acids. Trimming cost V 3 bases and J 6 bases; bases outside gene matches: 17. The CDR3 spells CASSSIPPLAGGEVNEQFF. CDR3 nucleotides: TGCGCCAGCAGCTCGATCCCCCCGCTAGCGGGAGGTGAGGTCAATGAGCAGTTCTTC.

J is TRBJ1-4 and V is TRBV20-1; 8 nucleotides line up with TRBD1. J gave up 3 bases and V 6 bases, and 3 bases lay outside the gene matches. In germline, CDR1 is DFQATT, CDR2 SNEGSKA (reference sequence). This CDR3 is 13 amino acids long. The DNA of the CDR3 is TGCAGTGCCACGGGACAGGCTAATGAAAAACTGTTTTTT. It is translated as CSATGQANEKLFF.

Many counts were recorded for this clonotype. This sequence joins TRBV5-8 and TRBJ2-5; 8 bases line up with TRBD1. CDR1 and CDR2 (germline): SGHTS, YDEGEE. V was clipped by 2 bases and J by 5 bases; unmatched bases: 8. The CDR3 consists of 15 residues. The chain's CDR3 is CASSLGSGGLETQYF. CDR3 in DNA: TGTGCCAGCAGCTTAGGATCAGGGGGCCTCGAGACCCAGTACTTC.

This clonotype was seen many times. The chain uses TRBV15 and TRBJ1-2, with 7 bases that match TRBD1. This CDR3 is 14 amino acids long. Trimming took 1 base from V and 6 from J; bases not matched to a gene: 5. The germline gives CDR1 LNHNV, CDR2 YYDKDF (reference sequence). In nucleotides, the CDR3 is TGTGCCACCAGCAGAGTAGACAGGGTGGATGGCTACACCTTC. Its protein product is CATSRVDRVDGYTF.

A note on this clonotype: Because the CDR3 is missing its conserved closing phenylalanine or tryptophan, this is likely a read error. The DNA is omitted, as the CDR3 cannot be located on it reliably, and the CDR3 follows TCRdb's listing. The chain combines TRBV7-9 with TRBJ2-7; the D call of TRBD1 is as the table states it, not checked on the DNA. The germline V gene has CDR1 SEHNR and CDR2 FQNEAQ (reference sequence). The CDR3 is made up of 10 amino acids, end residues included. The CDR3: CASSLRTGYS.

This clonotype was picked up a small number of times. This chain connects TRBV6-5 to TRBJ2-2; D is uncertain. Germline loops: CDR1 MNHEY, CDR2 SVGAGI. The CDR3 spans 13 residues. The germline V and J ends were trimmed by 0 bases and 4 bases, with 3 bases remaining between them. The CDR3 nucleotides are TGTGCCAGCAGTTACTCCCTCACCGGGGAGCTGTTTTTT. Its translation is CASSYSLTGELFF.

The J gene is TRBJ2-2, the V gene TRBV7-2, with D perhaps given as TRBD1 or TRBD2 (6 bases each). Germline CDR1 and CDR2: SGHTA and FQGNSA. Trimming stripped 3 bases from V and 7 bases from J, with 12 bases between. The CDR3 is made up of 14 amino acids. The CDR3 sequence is CASSLEGGSGELFF. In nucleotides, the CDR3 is TGTGCCAGCAGCTTGGAGGGGGGCAGCGGGGAGCTGTTTTTT.

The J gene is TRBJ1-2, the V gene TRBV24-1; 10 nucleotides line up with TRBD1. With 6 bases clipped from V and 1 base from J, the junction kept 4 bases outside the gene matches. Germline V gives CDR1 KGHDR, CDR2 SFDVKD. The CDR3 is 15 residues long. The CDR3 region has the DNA TGTGCCACCAGTAAGGGGACAGGGGTTAACTATGGCTACACCTTC. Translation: CATSKGTGVNYGYTF.

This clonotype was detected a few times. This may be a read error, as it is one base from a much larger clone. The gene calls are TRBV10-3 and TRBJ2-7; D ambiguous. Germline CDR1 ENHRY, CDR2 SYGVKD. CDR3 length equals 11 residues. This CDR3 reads CASSRMDEQYF. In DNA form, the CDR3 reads TGTGCCAGCAGTCGAATGGACGAGCAGTACTTC.

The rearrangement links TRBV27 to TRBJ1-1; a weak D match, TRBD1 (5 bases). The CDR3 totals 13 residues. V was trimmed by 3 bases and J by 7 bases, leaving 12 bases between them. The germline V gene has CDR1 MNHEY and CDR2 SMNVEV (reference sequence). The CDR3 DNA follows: TGTGCCAGCAGTTTTTCGGTGGGGCATGAAGCTTTCTTT. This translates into CASSFSVGHEAFF.

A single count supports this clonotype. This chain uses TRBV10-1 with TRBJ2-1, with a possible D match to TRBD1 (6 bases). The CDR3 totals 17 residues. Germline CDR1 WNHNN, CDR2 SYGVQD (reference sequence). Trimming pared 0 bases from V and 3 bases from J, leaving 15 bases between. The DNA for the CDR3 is TGCGCCAGCAGTGAGTCGACAGGTCGGGCATTCTACAATGAGCAGTTCTTC. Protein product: CASSESTGRAFYNEQFF.

DNA of the CDR3: TGCAGTGCTAGAGATCAGCGGGAGTTACCCTCCTACAATGAGCAGTTCTTC. This codes for CSARDQRELPSYNEQFF. V usage is TRBV20-1 and J usage is TRBJ2-1; 8 bases align to TRBD2. J lost 0 bases, V lost 0 bases, and 7 bases had no gene match. Looked up from germline, CDR1 is DFQATT and CDR2 is SNEGSKA (reference sequence). This CDR3 is 17 amino acids long.

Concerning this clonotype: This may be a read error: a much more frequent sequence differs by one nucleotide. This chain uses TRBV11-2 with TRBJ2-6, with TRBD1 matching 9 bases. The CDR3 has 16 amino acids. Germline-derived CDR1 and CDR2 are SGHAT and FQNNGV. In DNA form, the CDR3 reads TGTGCCAGCGGGGACAGGGTCTTCTCTGGGGCCAGCGTCCTGACTTTC. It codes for CASGDRVFSGASVLTF.

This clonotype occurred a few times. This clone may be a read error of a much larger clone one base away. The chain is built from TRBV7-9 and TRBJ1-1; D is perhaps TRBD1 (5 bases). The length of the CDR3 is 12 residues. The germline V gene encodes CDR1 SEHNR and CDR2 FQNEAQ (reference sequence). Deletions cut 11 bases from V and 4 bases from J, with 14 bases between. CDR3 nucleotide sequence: TGTGCCGCGGGGGGACTAAGCACTGAAGCTTTCTTT. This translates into CAAGGLSTEAFF. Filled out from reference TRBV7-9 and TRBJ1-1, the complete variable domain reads DTGVSQNPRHKITKRGQNVTFRCDPISEHNRLYWYRQTLGQGPEFLTYFQNEAQLEKSRLLSDRFSAERPKGSFSTLEIQRTEQGDSAMYLCAAGGLSTEAFFGQGTRLTVV.